This T cell receptor beta chain was captured in a study of cytomegalovirus exposure and HLA in healthy donors. Worth noting for this clone: As yet, its antigen is unknown.

General study findings and limits: Most TCR sequences were uncommon, yet certain public TCRs appeared in many donors. Associated with cytomegalovirus, according to the listing, were 150 to 200 TCR beta chains. Confirmation in vitro established that a few CMV-associated chains were specific for CMV antigens.

The study drew the donors from its approximately 130-subject validation cohort, separate from the roughly 710-subject first cohort. Sequencing used immunoSEQ multiplex PCR; TCRdb keeps in-frame clones, though not all of them. The sample has some 250,000 clones; 80% to 95% are singletons. The V end lost 5 bases, the J end lost 7 bases, and 17 bases lay between the germline ends. Germline assignment: CDR1 SGHVS and CDR2 FQNEAQ. CDR3 length equals 15 residues. The chain links TRBV7-8 to TRBJ2-2; a weak D match, TRBD1 (6 bases). The sequenced sample was PBMCs. The sequence was obtained from a woman aged 25 to 45 in good health and CMV-seronegative. The CDR3 nucleotides read TGTGCCAGCAGCGCCAACAGGGTACCGGGCGGGGAGCTGTTTTTT. It yields the protein CASSANRVPGGELFF.